This T cell receptor (beta chain) was recovered during a study of early T cells in non-severe SARS-CoV-2 infection. General study points: The study's VDJdb matching favored anti-spike CD8 responses and missed private and CD4 specificities.

Tagging with unique molecular identifiers was applied to individual cDNA molecules. TCRdb re-called the 5' RACE reads with MiXCR, one entry per CDR3 protein. The table has tens of thousands of distinct CDR3 sequences, 8% to 9.5% seen once. In its sample, this clonotype was seen many times. The antigen remains unidentified. Looked up from germline, CDR1 is SGHTA and CDR2 is FQGNSA. This CDR3 has 13 amino acids. V shed 5 bases and J shed 1 base, with 7 bases lying between them. This sequence originates from an adult who was a healthcare worker with PCR-confirmed SARS-CoV-2 infection or an uninfected control (not recorded which). The rearrangement joins TRBV7-2 to TRBJ2-3; unclear D gene. The sequencing input was whole blood. The CDR3 spells CASSRKGTDTQYF. The DNA of the CDR3 is TGTGCCAGCAGCAGGAAGGGCACAGATACGCAGTATTTT.